This TCR beta chain was captured in a study of cytomegalovirus exposure and HLA in healthy donors. PCR used 60 Vbeta primers and 13 Jbeta primers. Generated by immunoSEQ multiplex PCR, the TCRdb table keeps only in-frame clones and is missing some. The sample lists approximately 90,000 clones, about 80% occurring once. CDR1 is MNHNS, CDR2 SASEGT, per germline. This CDR3 comprises 13 residues. V lost 7 bases, J lost 0 bases, and 4 bases lay in between. This clone showed up just a few times. The chain has TRBV6-1 and TRBJ2-6, with D hard to call. This receptor was identified in a male donor in good health and CMV-seronegative. Specimen: PBMCs. DNA for the CDR3: TGTGCCAGCACTTACTCTGGGGCCAACGTCCTGACTTTC. It specifies CASTYSGANVLTF.